The next 21 T cell receptor beta chains were all read from a single sample in a study of blood T cell repertoires in COVID-19. Generated by immunoSEQ multiplex PCR, the TCRdb table keeps only in-frame clones and is missing some. The data show 270,000 or so clones, 75% to 90% seen once. Sequencing was done on a sample of peripheral blood. The receptor set was obtained from a woman in her thirties with active or convalescent COVID-19.

The chain recombines TRBV6-1 with TRBJ1-5; D is unclear. The germline V gene encodes CDR1 MNHNS and CDR2 SASEGT. The CDR3 loop spans 14 amino acids. The V end lost 1 base, the J end lost 1 base, and 5 bases lay between the germline ends. CDR3 bases: TGTGCCAGCAGTGAAGGGCAGAGCAATCAGCCCCAGCATTTT. Translation gives CASSEGQSNQPQHF.

The CDR3 DNA reads TGTGCCAGCTCATTATCCGACAGGGGTAACGAGCAGTACTTC. It encodes CASSLSDRGNEQYF. The chain joins TRBV18 to TRBJ2-7; TRBD1 agrees at 8 bases. Germline V gives CDR1 KGHSH, CDR2 LQKENI. The length of the CDR3 is 14 residues. The trim removed 5 bases at V and 5 bases at J, leaving 8 bases unmatched. Full variable domain (outside the CDR3, taken from reference TRBV18 and TRBJ2-7): NAGVMQNPRHLVRRRGQEARLRCSPMKGHSHVYWYRQLPEEGLKFMVYLQKENIIDESGMPKERFSAEFPKEGPSILRIQQVVRGDSAAYFCASSLSDRGNEQYFGPGTRLTVT.

The V and J genes are TRBV19 and TRBJ2-1; D is perhaps TRBD1 (5 bases). Trimming cost V 2 bases and J 3 bases, with 14 bases left between them. This CDR3 has 16 residues. Germline CDR1 is LNHDA and CDR2 is SQIVND (reference sequence). This chain's CDR3 is CASSIRGGVFYNEQFF. The DNA of the CDR3 is TGTGCCAGTAGTATAAGGGGCGGTGTTTTCTACAATGAGCAGTTCTTC. The whole variable domain, filled in from reference TRBV19 and TRBJ2-1, reads DGGITQSPKYLFRKEGQNVTLSCEQNLNHDAMYWYRQDPGQGLRLIYYSQIVNDFQKGDIAEGYSVSREKKESFPLTVTSAQKNPTAFYLCASSIRGGVFYNEQFFGPGTRLTVL.

The J gene is TRBJ1-1, the V gene TRBV7-9, with 10 bases matching TRBD1. The CDR3 extends over 16 amino acids. The junction had 4 bases not matched to a gene; V was cut back by 2 bases and J by 1 base. Germline V CDR1 and CDR2: SEHNR, FQNEAQ (reference sequence). The chain's CDR3 is CASSLLRTGGNTEAFF. In nucleotides, the CDR3 is TGTGCCAGCAGCTTATTGCGGACAGGGGGGAACACTGAAGCTTTCTTT.

Comment on this clone: Different DNA sequences within this sample yield the same CDR3. V gene TRBV4-3 combines with J gene TRBJ2-3; 12 bases map to TRBD2. The CDR3 totals 15 residues. The V gene end was trimmed by 4 bases and the J gene end by 3 bases; junction bases not matched to a gene: 2. The germline V gene encodes CDR1 LGHNA and CDR2 YSLEER. CDR3 nucleotides: TGCGCCAGCAGCCCAACTAGCGGGGGGACAGATACGCAGTATTTT. Translated, it gives CASSPTSGGTDTQYF.

V is TRBV5-1 and J is TRBJ1-2; D gene unclear. Germline loops: CDR1 SGHRS, CDR2 YFSETQ. The CDR3 contains 14 residues. V shed 3 bases and J shed 2 bases, with 11 bases lying between them. The CDR3 bases are TGCGCCAGCAGCTGGCAGGTCGACAACTATGGCTACACCTTC. Translated: CASSWQVDNYGYTF.

The chain has TRBV27 and TRBJ1-2, with D perhaps TRBD1 (5 bases). Germline lookup yields CDR1 MNHEY and CDR2 SMNVEV (reference sequence). V was trimmed by 3 bases and J by 8 bases, leaving 10 bases between them. The CDR3 has 12 amino acids. CDR3 region: CASSFPGQGYTF. CDR3 coding DNA: TGTGCCAGCAGTTTCCCAGGGCAGGGCTACACCTTC.

J is TRBJ1-2 and V is TRBV28, with D perhaps matching TRBD1 (6 bases). This CDR3 spans 14 amino acids. V was shortened by 3 bases and J by 6 bases, with 14 bases between the two germline ends. Germline lookup yields CDR1 MDHEN and CDR2 SYDVKM. The chain's CDR3 is CASSFSTGINGYTF. CDR3 in DNA: TGTGCCAGCAGTTTCTCTACAGGGATAAATGGCTACACCTTC.

The gene calls are TRBV6-1 and TRBJ1-3; D remains ambiguous. V gave up 1 base and J gave up 5 bases, with 3 bases separating them. This CDR3 is built from 12 residues. The germline gives CDR1 MNHNS, CDR2 SASEGT. CDR3 sequence reads: CASSEDRNTIYF. The CDR3 DNA sequence: TGTGCCAGCAGTGAAGACAGAAACACCATATATTTT.

This chain links TRBV19 with TRBJ1-4; 7 bases fit TRBD1. Trimming cost V 2 bases and J 7 bases; bases outside gene matches: 4. Germline loops: CDR1 LNHDA, CDR2 SQIVND (reference sequence). The CDR3 loop spans 14 amino acids. The CDR3 is CASSIRGGSEKLFF. In nucleotides, the CDR3 is TGTGCCAGTAGTATACGAGGGGGCTCTGAAAAACTGTTTTTT.

Note on this clone: A junction boundary mismatches the germline segment, possibly from a read error. This chain uses TRBV12-3 or TRBV12-4 with TRBJ1-3, with 7 bases that match TRBD1. The CDR3 loop spans 11 amino acids. The CDR3: CASSYTGTEFF. The CDR3 DNA reads as TGTGCCAGCAGCTATACCGGGACAGAGTTTTTT.

This chain joins TRBV27 and TRBJ2-3, with 7 bases matching TRBD1. The CDR3 loop spans 12 amino acids. V was clipped by 3 bases and J by 11 bases; unmatched bases: 5. Germline V gene data show CDR1 as MNHEY and CDR2 as SMNVEV (reference sequence). DNA of the CDR3: TGTGCCAGCAGTTTTGGCCAGGGGGAGCAGTATTTT. This translates into CASSFGQGEQYF.

Concerning this clone itself: Mismatch with germline at one junction end may stem from a read error. The rearrangement joins TRBV5-1 to TRBJ1-1, with 9 bases that match TRBD1. CDR1 is SGHRS and CDR2 is YFSETQ in the germline V gene. CDR3 length: 15 residues. The CDR3 bases are TGCGCCAGCAGCTTTAAAGGGACAGGGAACCCTGAAGCTTTCTTT. Encoded protein: CASSFKGTGNPEAFF.

This clone was counted a single time. The chain carries TRBV30 and TRBJ1-1; TRBD1 matches at 9 bases. Germline CDR1 reads GTSNPN; CDR2 reads SVGIG (reference sequence). V was clipped by 3 bases and J by 5 bases; unmatched bases: 7. The CDR3 totals 14 residues. The CDR3 loop reads CAWSQQGAGTEAFF. The CDR3, as DNA: TGTGCCTGGAGCCAACAGGGGGCCGGGACTGAAGCTTTCTTT.

This clone was observed a few times. The V gene is TRBV7-2, the J gene TRBJ2-7, with D possibly matching TRBD2 (7 bases). From germline, CDR1 is SGHTA and CDR2 FQGNSA. V was cut by 3 bases and J by 2 bases, with 14 bases left in between. The CDR3 totals 15 residues. The CDR3 DNA sequence: TGTGCCAGCAGCTTGGGGCGGGGGCCTGCCTACGAGCAGTACTTC. Protein product: CASSLGRGPAYEQYF.

This chain connects TRBV11-2 to TRBJ2-2, with D unclear. The germline gives CDR1 SGHAT, CDR2 FQNNGV. V was trimmed by 8 bases and J by 2 bases, leaving 12 bases between them. The CDR3 is 14 residues long. The CDR3 DNA sequence: TGTGCCAGCCAGGAAAAATTAAACACCGGGGAGCTGTTTTTT. Translated, it gives CASQEKLNTGELFF.

The rearrangement joins TRBV7-3 to TRBJ1-1, with 10 bases lining up with TRBD1. Trimming took 6 bases from V and 3 from J; bases not matched to a gene: 4. Germline V gene data show CDR1 as SGHTA and CDR2 as FQGTGA. The CDR3 has 14 residues. This CDR3 is CASSPTGGHTEAFF. The DNA of the CDR3 is TGTGCCAGCAGTCCGACAGGGGGCCACACTGAAGCTTTCTTT.

The chain combines TRBV29-1 with TRBJ2-7, with TRBD1 matching over 10 bases. This CDR3 spans 13 amino acids. The junction had 4 bases not matched to a gene; V was cut back by 5 bases and J by 3 bases. Germline V gene sequence: CDR1 SQVTM, CDR2 ANQGSEA. The CDR3 loop reads CSVTGQGFYEQYF. DNA of the CDR3: TGCAGCGTTACGGGACAGGGGTTCTACGAGCAGTACTTC.

This clone was seen a single time. V is TRBV30 and J is TRBJ2-7; D might be TRBD2 (6 bases). Deletions cut 0 bases from V and 2 bases from J, with 14 bases between. Germline loops: CDR1 GTSNPN, CDR2 SVGIG (reference sequence). The CDR3 is 15 residues long. The CDR3 region has the DNA TGTGCCTGGAGTGTTGGGGGGAACAAACCCTACGAGCAGTACTTC. Protein product: CAWSVGGNKPYEQYF.

CDR3 loop: CASRGQGAQYEQYF. The CDR3 DNA sequence: TGTGCCAGTAGGGGACAGGGGGCTCAGTACGAGCAGTACTTC. The V gene is TRBV19, the J gene TRBJ2-7; 12 nucleotides agree with TRBD1. The germline V gene has CDR1 LNHDA and CDR2 SQIVND (reference sequence). Unmatched junction bases numbered 4, after V lost 6 bases and J lost 4 bases. The CDR3 is 14 residues long.

The V and J genes are TRBV7-2 and TRBJ2-1; 7 bases align to TRBD1. CDR1 and CDR2 (germline): SGHTA, FQGNSA. This CDR3 has 16 amino acids. V dropped 5 bases and J dropped 7; count of bases not matched to a gene: 14. The CDR3 spells CASSPYRGGPWNEQFF. Written as DNA, the CDR3 is TGTGCCAGCAGCCCTTACCGAGGGGGCCCTTGGAATGAGCAGTTCTTC.